In this sample, the clone carrying this T cell receptor beta chain turned up once. Its antigen is unknown. Profiled with immunoSEQ multiplex PCR; TCRdb holds only in-frame clones, not every one. The data hold some 15,000 clones, with roughly 82% observed a single time. The sample originates from a study of tumor-infiltrating lymphocytes in localized non-small cell lung cancer. Findings and caveats of the study: No T-cell fraction difference was seen between IM1 and IM2 tumors. Different pieces of the same tissue went to different assays, confounding technical variation with intratumor heterogeneity. Tumors had more T cell infiltration than uninvolved lung, per TCRbeta sequencing and CD3 counts.

CDR3 length equals 13 residues. V dropped 5 bases and J dropped 11 bases, with 13 bases sitting between them. Germline loops: CDR1 LNHDA, CDR2 SQIVND (reference sequence). This receptor was identified in a human donor with non-small cell lung cancer. The chain recombines TRBV19 with TRBJ1-6; D is perhaps TRBD1 (6 bases). The specimen was lung tumor tissue. This CDR3 is CASSSAGVPPLHF. The CDR3 nucleotides are TGTGCCAGTAGTTCGGCAGGGGTTCCACCCCTCCACTTT. The full variable domain, completed using reference TRBV19 and TRBJ1-6, is DGGITQSPKYLFRKEGQNVTLSCEQNLNHDAMYWYRQDPGQGLRLIYYSQIVNDFQKGDIAEGYSVSREKKESFPLTVTSAQKNPTAFYLCASSSAGVPPLHFGNGTRLTVT.